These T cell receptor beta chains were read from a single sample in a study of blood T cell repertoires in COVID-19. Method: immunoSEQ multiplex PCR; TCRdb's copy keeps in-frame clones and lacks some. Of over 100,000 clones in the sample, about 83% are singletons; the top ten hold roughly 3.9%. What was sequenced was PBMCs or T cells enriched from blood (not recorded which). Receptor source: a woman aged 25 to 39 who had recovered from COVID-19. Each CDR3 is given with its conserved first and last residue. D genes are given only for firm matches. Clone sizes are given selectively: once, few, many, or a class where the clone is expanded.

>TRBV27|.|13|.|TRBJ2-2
CASSTSLSGELFF
TGTGCCAGCAGTACATCCTTGTCCGGGGAGCTGTTTTTT
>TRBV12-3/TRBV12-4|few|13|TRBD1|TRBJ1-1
CASSLGQDTEAFF
TGTGCCAGCAGTCTTGGACAGGACACTGAAGCTTTCTTT
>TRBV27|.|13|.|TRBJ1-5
CASSVTAQGPQHF
TGTGCCAGCAGTGTGACCGCGCAGGGGCCCCAGCATTTT
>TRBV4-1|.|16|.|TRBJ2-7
CASSQETAGHSYEQYF
TGCGCCAGCAGCCAAGAGACAGCGGGCCACTCCTACGAGCAGTACTTC
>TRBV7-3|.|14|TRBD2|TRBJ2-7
CASSLRGGVGEQYF
TGTGCCAGCAGCTTAAGGGGGGGAGTTGGCGAGCAGTACTTC
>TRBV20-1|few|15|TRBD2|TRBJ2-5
CSASPGTSGRSAQYF
TGCAGTGCTAGTCCCGGGACTAGCGGGAGATCGGCCCAGTACTTC
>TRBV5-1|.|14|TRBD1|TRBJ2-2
CASSLTGATGELFF
TGCGCCAGCAGCTTAACAGGGGCCACCGGGGAGCTGTTTTTT
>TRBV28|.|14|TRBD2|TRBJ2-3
CASSGLAGTDTQYF
TGTGCCAGCAGTGGACTAGCGGGCACAGATACGCAGTATTTT
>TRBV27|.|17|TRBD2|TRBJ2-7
CASKGGTSGREPYEQYF
TGTGCCAGCAAGGGGGGGACTAGCGGGCGTGAACCCTACGAGCAGTACTTC
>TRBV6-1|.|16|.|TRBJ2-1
CASSELWGQSYNEQFF
TGTGCCAGCAGTGAATTGTGGGGGCAATCCTACAATGAGCAGTTCTTC
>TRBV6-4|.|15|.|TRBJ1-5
CASSIRVDSNQPQHF
TGTGCCAGCAGCATTAGAGTAGATAGCAATCAGCCCCAGCATTTT
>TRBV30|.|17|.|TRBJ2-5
CAWSEFGRGGMGETQYF
TGTGCCTGGAGTGAATTTGGGAGGGGGGGAATGGGAGAGACCCAGTACTTC
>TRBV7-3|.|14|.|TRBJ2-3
CASSSGQSTDTQYF
TGTGCCAGCAGCTCAGGACAGAGCACAGATACGCAGTATTTT
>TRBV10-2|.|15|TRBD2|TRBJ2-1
CASWGAGGLYNEQFF
TGCGCCAGCTGGGGGGCGGGGGGCCTTTACAATGAGCAGTTCTTC
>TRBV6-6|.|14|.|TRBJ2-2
CASSRHAGPGELFF
TGTGCCAGCAGTAGACACGCGGGACCCGGGGAGCTGTTTTTT
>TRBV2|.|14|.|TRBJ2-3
CASSLLKGTDTQYF
TGTGCCAGCAGTCTTTTAAAGGGGACAGATACGCAGTATTTT
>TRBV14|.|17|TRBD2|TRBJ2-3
CASSPRHLAGGGDTQYF
TGTGCCAGCAGCCCCCGCCATCTAGCGGGAGGGGGAGATACGCAGTATTTT
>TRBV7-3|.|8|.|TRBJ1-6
CAGGPLHF
TGTGCCGGGGGGCCCCTCCACTTT
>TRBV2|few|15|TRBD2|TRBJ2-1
CASSPTSGSYNEQFF
TGTGCCAGCAGTCCTACTAGCGGTTCCTACAATGAGCAGTTCTTC
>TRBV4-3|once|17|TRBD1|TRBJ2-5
CASSRSTGGPDRETQYF
TGCGCCAGCAGCCGGTCGACAGGGGGCCCCGATAGAGAGACCCAGTACTTC
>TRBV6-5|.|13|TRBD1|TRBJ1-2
CASSLGQRYGYTF
TGTGCCAGCAGCCTGGGACAGCGCTATGGCTACACCTTC
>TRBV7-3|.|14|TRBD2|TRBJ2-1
CASSPTGGSNEQFF
TGTGCCAGCAGCCCCACCGGGGGGAGCAATGAGCAGTTCTTC
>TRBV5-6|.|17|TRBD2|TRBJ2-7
CASSRKGLAGDGDEQYF
TGTGCCAGCAGCCGCAAGGGGTTAGCGGGAGACGGGGACGAGCAGTACTTC
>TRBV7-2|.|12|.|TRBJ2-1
CASSLAGGEQFF
TGTGCCAGCAGCTTAGCGGGAGGAGAGCAGTTCTTC
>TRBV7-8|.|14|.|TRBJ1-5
CASSRRDTNQPQHF
TGTGCCAGCAGCCGACGGGACACCAATCAGCCCCAGCATTTT
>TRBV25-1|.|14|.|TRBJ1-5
CASSETGKSQPQHF
TGTGCCAGCAGTGAAACAGGGAAGTCTCAGCCCCAGCATTTT
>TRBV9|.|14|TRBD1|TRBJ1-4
CASSAGQSTEKLFF
TGTGCCAGCAGCGCGGGACAGTCTACTGAAAAACTGTTTTTT
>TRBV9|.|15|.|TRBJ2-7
CASSKGPSEDYEQYF
TGTGCCAGCAGCAAGGGGCCTAGCGAGGACTACGAGCAGTACTTC
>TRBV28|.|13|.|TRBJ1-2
CASSLYRDYGYTF
TGTGCCAGCAGTTTGTACAGGGATTATGGCTACACCTTC
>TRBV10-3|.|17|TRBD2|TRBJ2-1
CAISEFTSGQSYNEQFF
TGTGCCATCAGTGAATTCACTAGCGGGCAATCCTACAATGAGCAGTTCTTC
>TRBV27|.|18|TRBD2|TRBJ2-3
CASSLLPGTSGRTDTQYF
TGTGCCAGCAGTTTACTCCCTGGGACTAGCGGGAGGACAGATACGCAGTATTTT
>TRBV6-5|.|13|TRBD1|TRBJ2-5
CASSTGGRETQYF
TGTGCCAGCAGTACAGGGGGCCGGGAGACCCAGTACTTC
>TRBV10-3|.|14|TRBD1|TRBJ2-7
CAISPGTGFPEQYF
TGTGCCATCTCCCCCGGGACAGGGTTCCCCGAGCAGTACTTC
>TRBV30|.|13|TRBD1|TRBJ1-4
CACLDRANEKLFF
TGTGCCTGTCTGGACAGGGCTAATGAAAAACTGTTTTTT
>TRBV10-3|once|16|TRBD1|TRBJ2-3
CAISESIGQGTDTQYF
TGTGCCATCAGTGAGTCAATAGGACAGGGGACAGATACGCAGTATTTT
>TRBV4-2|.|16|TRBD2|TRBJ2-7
CASSQVERGASYEQYF
TGTGCCAGCAGCCAAGTTGAGCGGGGAGCCTCCTACGAGCAGTACTTC
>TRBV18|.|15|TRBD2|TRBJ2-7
CASSPESLAGAGQYF
TGTGCCAGCTCACCCGAGAGTCTAGCGGGAGCAGGGCAGTACTTC
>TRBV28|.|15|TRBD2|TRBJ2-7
CASSLWGLAGDEQYF
TGTGCCAGCAGTTTATGGGGACTAGCGGGAGACGAGCAGTACTTC
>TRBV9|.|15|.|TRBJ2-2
CASSVEGVSTGELFF
TGTGCCAGCAGCGTCGAGGGAGTGAGCACCGGGGAGCTGTTTTTT
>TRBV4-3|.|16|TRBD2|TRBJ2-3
CASSQTSGVRTDTQYF
TGCGCCAGCAGCCAAACTAGCGGGGTGAGGACAGATACGCAGTATTTT
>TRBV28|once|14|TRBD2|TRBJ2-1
CASRLAGAYNEQFF
TGTGCCAGCCGACTAGCGGGAGCATACAATGAGCAGTTCTTC
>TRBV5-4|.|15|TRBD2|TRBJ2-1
CASSSGGPLYNEQFF
TGTGCCAGCAGCTCGGGAGGGCCGCTATACAATGAGCAGTTCTTC
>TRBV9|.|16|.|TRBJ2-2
CASSVDVGGWTGELFF
TGTGCCAGCAGCGTAGATGTCGGAGGGTGGACCGGGGAGCTGTTTTTT
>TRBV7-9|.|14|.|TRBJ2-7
CASSLGTIPYEQYF
TGTGCCAGCAGCTTAGGGACTATTCCCTACGAGCAGTACTTC
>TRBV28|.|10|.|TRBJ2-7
CASSSNKQYF
TGTGCCAGCAGTAGCAATAAGCAGTACTTC